This is a list of T cell receptor beta chains from one sample in a study of OX40 agonist ivuxolimab in advanced cancers. Generated by immunoSEQ multiplex PCR, the TCRdb table keeps only in-frame clones and is missing some. Of 15,000 or so clones listed, roughly 84% were seen once; the top ten hold 25%. Material: CD4+ or CD8+ T cells sorted from blood, obtained in a trial of the OX40 agonist ivuxolimab. The source of these receptors is an adult with an advanced solid tumor such as melanoma, head and neck, liver or kidney cancer. CDR3s include the opening cysteine and the closing phenylalanine or tryptophan. A D gene is named only where the DNA matches it firmly. Where a row states a size, it is once, few, many or the class of an expanded clone; other rows omit it.

TRBV4-2	NA	TRBJ2-1	TRBD1	TGTGCCAGCAGCCAAGGGACAGGGGGCGTTGATAATGAGCAGTTCTTC	CASSQGTGGVDNEQFF
TRBV4-1	NA	TRBJ2-7	NA	TGCGCCAGCAGCCAAGAATCCAGGACTACATACGAGCAGTACTTC	CASSQESRTTYEQYF
TRBV28	NA	TRBJ2-5	NA	TGTGCCAGCGTAACGAGGGACCAAGAGACCCAGTACTTC	CASVTRDQETQYF
TRBV6-5	NA	TRBJ1-2	NA	TGTGCCAGCAGCGCTACGGGGGGGGGCCGATATGGCTACACCTTC	CASSATGGGRYGYTF
TRBV5-6	NA	TRBJ2-7	TRBD1	TGTGCCAGCAGCTTTGGGCAGGGGGCAGACGAGCAGTACTTC	CASSFGQGADEQYF
TRBV30	NA	TRBJ1-6	NA	TGTGCCTGCCCCAGCCTAGAAAACTCCTATAATTCACCCCTCCACTTT	CACPSLENSYNSPLHF
TRBV5-4	NA	TRBJ1-5	TRBD1	TGTGCCAGCAGCCGGGGACAGGGGAAAAATCAGCCCCAGCATTTT	CASSRGQGKNQPQHF
TRBV9	NA	TRBJ2-5	NA	TGTGCCAGCAGCGTGACTGGGGGGACCCAGTACTTC	CASSVTGGTQYF
TRBV9	NA	TRBJ1-2	NA	TGTGCCAGCAGCCGGGGTATCGATGGCTACACCTTC	CASSRGIDGYTF
TRBV9	NA	TRBJ2-7	NA	TGTGCCAGCAGCGCAACCGACGGGTCCTCCTACGAGCAGTACTTC	CASSATDGSSYEQYF
TRBV27	NA	TRBJ2-7	TRBD1	TGTGCCAGCAGCCGACACAAGACAGGGAACTTCTACGAGCAGTACTTC	CASSRHKTGNFYEQYF
TRBV19	NA	TRBJ1-2	NA	TGTGCCAGTTCCGACGGAACTAACTATGGCTACACCTTC	CASSDGTNYGYTF
TRBV27	NA	TRBJ1-2	TRBD1	TGTGCCACGCAAACAGGGGGCGGTGTAAATGGCTACACCTTC	CATQTGGGVNGYTF
TRBV5-1	once	TRBJ2-7	NA	TGCGCCAGCAGCTTGGATGGTTACGAGCAGTACTTC	CASSLDGYEQYF
TRBV7-9	NA	TRBJ2-7	NA	TGTGCCAGCAGTCCGAGAGAGGGGCCGCGCGTCTACGAGCAGTACTTC	CASSPREGPRVYEQYF
TRBV27	NA	TRBJ2-7	TRBD1	TGTGCCAGCAGTTCACGGGACAGGGCCTACGAGCAGTACTTC	CASSSRDRAYEQYF
TRBV7-8	NA	TRBJ2-7	NA	TGTGCCAGCAGCTTAGCGTCGACAGCCTACGAGCAGTACTTC	CASSLASTAYEQYF
TRBV6-5	NA	TRBJ2-2	TRBD1	TGTGCCAGCGGGGGACAGGCCGGGGAGCTGTTTTTT	CASGGQAGELFF
TRBV29-1	NA	TRBJ1-2	NA	TGCAGCGTTGAAGTAGGGGCAGGAGGCTACACCTTC	CSVEVGAGGYTF
TRBV7-6	once	TRBJ2-5	TRBD2	TGTGCCAGCAGGATAGCGGGAGAAGAGACCCAGTACTTC	CASRIAGEETQYF
TRBV12-5	once	TRBJ2-7	NA	TGTGCTAGTGGTCAAGCCCTTAGCAGGCCCCCCTACGAGCAGTACTTC	CASGQALSRPPYEQYF
TRBV7-6	NA	TRBJ1-1	TRBD1	TGTGCCAGCAGCTTAGTACAGGGGGAGATGGACACTGAAGCTTTCTTT	CASSLVQGEMDTEAFF
TRBV11-2	once	TRBJ1-2	NA	TGTGCCAGCAGCCCCGGGGTGGGTGGCTACACCTTC	CASSPGVGGYTF
TRBV11-2	NA	TRBJ1-4	NA	TGTGCCAGCAGCTCCGAAGGAAAACTGTTTTTT	CASSSEGKLFF
TRBV5-1	NA	TRBJ2-1	TRBD2	TGCGCCAGCAGCTTGTTGGCTAGCGGGGCCTACAATGAGCAGTTCTTC	CASSLLASGAYNEQFF
TRBV5-6	NA	TRBJ1-3	TRBD1	TGTGCCAGCAGCTTCGGGACAGGGGACGACACCATATATTTT	CASSFGTGDDTIYF
TRBV10-3	NA	TRBJ1-6	NA	TGTGCCATCAGTGAGTCGAATGGGGGAGGAAATTCACCCCTCCACTTT	CAISESNGGGNSPLHF
TRBV9	NA	TRBJ2-1	NA	TGTGCCAGCAGCGTAGAGTGGGGGTACAATGAGCAGTTCTTC	CASSVEWGYNEQFF
TRBV29-1	NA	TRBJ2-5	TRBD2	TGCAGCGTTGAAGGGACCACTAGCGCGAGAGAGACCCAGTACTTC	CSVEGTTSARETQYF
TRBV5-8	NA	TRBJ1-5	NA	TGTGCCAGCAGCCAGACCGGGCAGCCCCAGCATTTT	CASSQTGQPQHF
TRBV13	NA	TRBJ1-2	NA	TGTGCCAGCAGCTCGGGGAGAAACTATGGCTACACCTTC	CASSSGRNYGYTF
TRBV20-1	NA	TRBJ2-3	NA	TGCAGTGCTCAAGTTGCAGATACGCAGTATTTT	CSAQVADTQYF
TRBV7-9	NA	TRBJ1-1	NA	TGTGCCAGCAGCTCAATCCAGGGAGGGACTGAAGCTTTCTTT	CASSSIQGGTEAFF
TRBV7-6	NA	TRBJ2-3	TRBD2	TGTGCCAGCAGCTCCCGTCTGAGCGGGGGGACTAAGGGCACAGATACGCAGTATTTT	CASSSRLSGGTKGTDTQYF
TRBV5-6	NA	TRBJ2-7	NA	TGTGCCAGCAGCTTGAGTGCCGGAAACCCTCTTGATTTC	CASSLSAGNPLDF
TRBV29-1	once	TRBJ2-1	NA	TGCAGCGTTGCGGGCCAGGACTACAATGAGCAGTTCTTC	CSVAGQDYNEQFF
TRBV6-1	NA	TRBJ2-1	TRBD2	TGTGCCAGCAGTGAAATCGGACTAGCGGGTAATGAGCAGTTCTTC	CASSEIGLAGNEQFF
TRBV19	NA	TRBJ2-3	TRBD2	TGTGCCAGTAGTATAGTGGCGGGGGGTCGCACAGATACGCAGTATTTT	CASSIVAGGRTDTQYF
TRBV5-8	NA	TRBJ2-1	TRBD2	TGTGCCAGCAGCGGAAGACTAGCGGGGGACAATGAGCAGTTCTTC	CASSGRLAGDNEQFF
TRBV27	NA	TRBJ1-5	NA	TGTGCCAGCAGTTCCTACAATCAGCCCCAGCATTTT	CASSSYNQPQHF
TRBV19	NA	TRBJ1-5	TRBD1	TGTGCCAGTACCGCAGGGACAGATTATAGCAATCAGCCCCAGCATTTT	CASTAGTDYSNQPQHF
TRBV5-6	NA	TRBJ1-3	NA	TGTGCCAGCAGCCTGCCCTCTGGAAACACCATATATTTT	CASSLPSGNTIYF
TRBV7-2	medium-sized	TRBJ2-7	TRBD2	TGTGCCAGCAGCTTACAGCGGGGGGTACGGTACGAGCAGTACTTC	CASSLQRGVRYEQYF
TRBV13	once	TRBJ1-5	NA	TGTGCCAGCAGCTTAGGCAGGGATAGCAATCAGCCCCAGCATTTT	CASSLGRDSNQPQHF
TRBV27	NA	TRBJ2-7	NA	TGTGCCAGCAGTTTATCGGGGGCGCATCTCTACGAGCAGTACTTC	CASSLSGAHLYEQYF
TRBV10-3	NA	TRBJ2-7	NA	TGTGCCATCAGGAGATTCAGGGGTGGGTCCTACGAGCAGTACTTC	CAIRRFRGGSYEQYF